Listed below are T cell receptor beta chains from one sample, sequenced in a study of breast tumors, draining lymph nodes, adjacent tissues. TCRdb re-derived calls from the multiplex PCR reads in MiXCR, one entry per CDR3 protein. The table shows about 140,000 distinct CDR3 sequences, with over 25% occurring only once. The specimen was axillary lymph node tissue. These TCRs come from a female donor with breast cancer. Some clones in this sample may be carry-over from other donors' samples. The CDR3 runs from the conserved cysteine through the conserved F or W. D genes are given only for firm matches. Part of the rows lack a size; the others show once, few, many or a class for expanded clones.

v_gene,abundance,j_gene,d_gene,CDR3aa,CDR3nt
TRBV20-1,many,TRBJ1-3,TRBD1,CSASGTAGNTIYF,TGCAGTGCTAGTGGGACAGCTGGAAACACCATATATTTT
TRBV5-1,many,TRBJ2-3,.,CASSQSGRLTDTQYF,TGCGCCAGCAGCCAGTCGGGACGCCTCACAGATACGCAGTATTTT
TRBV4-1,many,TRBJ2-7,TRBD1,CASSQESDRGLEQYF,TGCGCCAGCAGCCAAGAAAGTGACAGGGGGCTCGAGCAGTACTTC
TRBV19,.,TRBJ1-1,.,CASSIGPLEAFF,TGTGCCAGTAGTATAGGCCCCCTTGAAGCTTTCTTT
TRBV28,.,TRBJ1-1,TRBD1,CASSLKGQGNTEAFF,TGTGCCAGCAGCCTTAAGGGACAGGGGAACACTGAAGCTTTCTTT
TRBV20-1,.,TRBJ2-3,.,CSARPQYF,TGCAGTGCTAGACCGCAGTATTTT
TRBV4-1,many,TRBJ1-2,.,CASSQLGLGREANYGYTF,TGCGCCAGCAGCCAGCTTGGTCTAGGCAGGGAAGCTAACTATGGCTACACCTTC
TRBV19,many,TRBJ1-2,TRBD1,CASWDSTNYGYTF,TGTGCCAGCTGGGACAGCACTAACTATGGCTACACCTTC
TRBV5-1,many,TRBJ1-6,TRBD1,CASSLVGQGVSGSYNSPLHF,TGCGCCAGCAGCTTGGTAGGGCAGGGGGTATCGGGCTCCTATAATTCACCCCTCCACTTT
TRBV5-6,few,TRBJ1-1,TRBD1,CASSWGQRDRGHTEAFF,TGTGCCAGCAGCTGGGGACAACGGGACAGGGGCCACACTGAAGCTTTCTTT
TRBV6-2/TRBV6-3,many,TRBJ2-7,TRBD1,CASSYPDRGLEQYF,TGTGCCAGCAGTTACCCGGACAGGGGGCTCGAGCAGTACTTC
TRBV25-1,many,TRBJ1-4,.,CAPGRVEVEHFNEKLFF,TGTGCCCCGGGACGGGTGGAGGTCGAGCACTTTAATGAAAAACTGTTTTTT
TRBV6-4,.,TRBJ2-5,TRBD1,CASRGTGGETQYF,TGTGCCAGCAGGGGGACAGGGGGAGAGACCCAGTACTTC
TRBV29-1,many,TRBJ2-1,.,CSSRAGGEQFF,TGCAGCTCAAGGGCCGGCGGTGAGCAGTTCTTC
TRBV19,few,TRBJ2-6,.,CASSVGANVLTF,TGTGCCAGTAGTGTCGGGGCTAACGTCCTGACTTTC
TRBV24-1,.,TRBJ2-1,TRBD2,CATSDIAGGQYNEQFF,TGTGCCACCAGTGATATAGCGGGAGGACAGTACAATGAGCAGTTCTTC
TRBV4-2,many,TRBJ2-3,.,CASSRDSYSTDTQYF,TGTGCCAGCAGCCGTGACTCCTATAGCACAGATACGCAGTATTTT
TRBV7-6,many,TRBJ1-4,.,CASRRVGNEKLFF,TGTGCCAGCAGACGTGTTGGGAATGAAAAACTGTTTTTT
TRBV29-1,many,TRBJ2-6,.,CSAATGNSFVGANVLTF,TGCAGCGCCGCGACAGGAAACTCCTTTGTCGGGGCCAACGTCCTGACTTTC
TRBV5-6,.,TRBJ1-4,.,CARQPDPGTRNEKLFF,TGTGCCAGACAGCCAGATCCCGGGACACGTAATGAAAAACTGTTTTTT
TRBV6-1,many,TRBJ1-2,TRBD1,CASSESQGAGYGYTF,TGTGCCAGCAGTGAATCTCAGGGGGCGGGCTATGGCTACACCTTC
TRBV7-2,many,TRBJ1-4,.,CASSWETGSHEKLFF,TGTGCCAGCAGCTGGGAAACAGGGAGCCACGAAAAACTGTTTTTT
TRBV2,.,TRBJ2-6,.,CASRVEVNTEAF,TGTGCCAGCAGGGTGGAAGTGAACACTGAAGCTTTC
TRBV12-3/TRBV12-4,many,TRBJ1-1,.,CASSPTAGHTEAFF,TGTGCCAGCAGTCCGACAGCAGGCCACACTGAAGCTTTCTTT
TRBV2,many,TRBJ2-5,.,CASSGLAQETQYF,TGTGCCAGCAGCGGCCTAGCTCAAGAGACCCAGTACTTC
TRBV7-6,.,TRBJ2-7,.,CASSITGLISSYEQYF,TGTGCCAGCAGCATTACCGGGCTGATAAGCTCCTACGAGCAGTACTTC
TRBV19,many,TRBJ1-5,.,CASSIEGLGYSSRPQHF,TGTGCCAGTAGTATAGAAGGATTGGGGTATTCTAGTCGGCCCCAGCATTTT
TRBV14,many,TRBJ2-6,.,CASSLVGAGANVLTF,TGTGCCAGCAGCCTGGTGGGGGCTGGGGCCAACGTCCTGACTTTC
TRBV7-6,.,TRBJ2-1,.,CASSLAGTRRGNEQFF,TGTGCCAGCAGCTTGGCGGGGACTCGGAGGGGGAATGAGCAGTTCTTC
TRBV30,many,TRBJ1-4,.,CAWSNEKLFF,TGTGCCTGGAGTAATGAAAAACTGTTTTTT
TRBV19,many,TRBJ1-5,TRBD1,CASSNQGQGAINQPQHF,TGTGCCAGTAGTAACCAAGGACAGGGGGCCATCAATCAGCCCCAGCATTTT
TRBV6-5,many,TRBJ1-3,.,CASRSGGSSGNTIYF,TGTGCCAGCAGGTCGGGGGGGAGCTCTGGAAACACCATATATTTT
TRBV5-1,many,TRBJ2-3,.,CASSDGTSSTDTQYF,TGCGCCAGCAGCGACGGGACATCGAGCACAGATACGCAGTATTTT
TRBV7-7,many,TRBJ2-2,.,CASSHTPTGELFF,TGTGCTAGCAGCCACACACCCACCGGGGAGCTGTTTTTT
TRBV5-1,.,TRBJ2-3,.,CASSSRQDTDTQYF,TGCGCCAGCAGCTCGAGACAGGACACAGATACGCAGTATTTT
TRBV28,many,TRBJ1-4,.,CASRAPSEKLFF,TGTGCCAGCCGGGCCCCGAGTGAAAAACTGTTTTTT
TRBV11-2,many,TRBJ2-2,.,CASSLVGRELFF,TGTGCCAGCAGCTTAGTGGGTCGCGAGCTGTTTTTT
TRBV19,many,TRBJ2-1,TRBD1,CASSKPGQGANEQFF,TGTGCCAGTAGTAAACCGGGACAGGGGGCGAATGAGCAGTTCTTC
TRBV7-2,.,TRBJ1-1,TRBD1,CASSQGTGAYTEAFF,TGTGCCAGCAGCCAAGGGACAGGGGCGTACACTGAAGCTTTCTTT
TRBV6-6,.,TRBJ1-5,TRBD1,CASGPDRASNQPQHF,TGTGCCAGCGGACCCGACAGGGCTAGCAATCAGCCCCAGCATTTT
TRBV29-1,many,TRBJ1-4,TRBD1,CSAGGRGDEKLFF,TGCAGCGCAGGGGGGAGGGGAGATGAAAAACTGTTTTTT
TRBV20-1,once,TRBJ1-6,TRBD1,CSAKQGAGNSPLHF,TGCAGTGCCAAACAGGGGGCAGGGAATTCACCCCTCCACTTT
TRBV6-5,many,TRBJ1-2,.,CASSYHPSYGYTF,TGTGCCAGCAGTTACCATCCGTCCTATGGCTACACCTTC
TRBV5-6,many,TRBJ1-5,.,CASSLGDQPQHF,TGTGCCAGCAGCTTGGGGGATCAGCCCCAGCATTTT
TRBV2,many,TRBJ2-2,.,CASSEASSGAGELFF,TGTGCCAGCAGTGAGGCCAGCTCAGGGGCCGGGGAGCTGTTTTTT
TRBV20-1,few,TRBJ2-3,TRBD2,CSARDRRSLAGGTDTQYF,TGCAGTGCTAGAGATCGCCGGTCCCTAGCGGGGGGGACAGATACGCAGTATTTT
TRBV7-6,many,TRBJ1-3,.,CASSLEVGQSSGNTIYF,TGTGCCAGCAGCTTAGAGGTTGGTCAGTCCTCTGGAAACACCATATATTTT
TRBV7-2,.,TRBJ1-2,TRBD1,CASSLGGQGTYGYTF,TGTGCCAGCAGCTTAGGGGGACAGGGAACCTATGGCTACACCTTC
TRBV11-2,many,TRBJ1-5,.,CASSEGSGQPQHF,TGTGCCAGCAGCGAGGGGAGTGGGCAGCCCCAGCATTTT
TRBV7-4,.,TRBJ2-3,TRBD1,CASSSPGGDTQYF,TGTGCCAGCAGCTCCCCAGGGGGAGATACGCAGTATTTT
TRBV18,many,TRBJ2-2,.,CASSPMPRNTGELFF,TGTGCCAGCTCACCAATGCCGAGGAACACCGGGGAGCTGTTTTTT